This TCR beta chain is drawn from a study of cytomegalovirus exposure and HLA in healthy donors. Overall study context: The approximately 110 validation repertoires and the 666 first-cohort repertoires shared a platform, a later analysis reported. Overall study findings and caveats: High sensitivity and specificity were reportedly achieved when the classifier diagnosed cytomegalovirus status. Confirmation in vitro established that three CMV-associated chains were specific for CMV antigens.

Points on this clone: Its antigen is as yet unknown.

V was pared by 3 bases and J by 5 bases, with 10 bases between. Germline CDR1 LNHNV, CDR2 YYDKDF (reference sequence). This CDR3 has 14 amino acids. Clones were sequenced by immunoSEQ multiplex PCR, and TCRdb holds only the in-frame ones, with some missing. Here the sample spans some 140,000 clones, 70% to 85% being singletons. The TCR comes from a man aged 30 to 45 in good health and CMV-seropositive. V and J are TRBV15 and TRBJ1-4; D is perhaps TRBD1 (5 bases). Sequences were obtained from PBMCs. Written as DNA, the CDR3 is TGTGCCACCAGCAGTGGGGACTCCAATGAAAAACTGTTTTTT. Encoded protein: CATSSGDSNEKLFF.